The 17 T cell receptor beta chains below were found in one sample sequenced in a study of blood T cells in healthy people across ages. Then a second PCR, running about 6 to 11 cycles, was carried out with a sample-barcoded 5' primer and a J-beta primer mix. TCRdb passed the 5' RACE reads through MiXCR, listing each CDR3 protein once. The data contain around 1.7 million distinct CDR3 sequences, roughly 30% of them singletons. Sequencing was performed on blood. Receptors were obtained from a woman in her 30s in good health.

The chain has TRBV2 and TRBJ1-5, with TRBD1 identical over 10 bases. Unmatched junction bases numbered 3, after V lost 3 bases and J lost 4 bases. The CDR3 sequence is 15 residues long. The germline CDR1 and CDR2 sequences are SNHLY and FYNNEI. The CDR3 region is CASSDSGQGNQPQHF. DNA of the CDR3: TGTGCCAGCAGTGACTCGGGACAGGGGAATCAGCCCCAGCATTTT.

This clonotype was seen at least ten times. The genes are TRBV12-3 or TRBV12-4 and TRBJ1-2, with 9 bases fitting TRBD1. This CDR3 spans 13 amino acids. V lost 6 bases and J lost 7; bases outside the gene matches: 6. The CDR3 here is CASSLGTGPGYTF. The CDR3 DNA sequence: TGTGCCAGCAGCCTAGGGACAGGGCCTGGCTACACCTTC.

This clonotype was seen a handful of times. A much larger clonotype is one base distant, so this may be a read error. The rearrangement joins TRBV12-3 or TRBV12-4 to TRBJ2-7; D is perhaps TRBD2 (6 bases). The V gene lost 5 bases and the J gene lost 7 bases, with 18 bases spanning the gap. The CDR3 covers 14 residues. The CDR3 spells CASSPGLQNDEQYF. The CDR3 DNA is TGTGCCAGCAGTCCGGGACTTCAAAACGATGAGCAGTACTTC.

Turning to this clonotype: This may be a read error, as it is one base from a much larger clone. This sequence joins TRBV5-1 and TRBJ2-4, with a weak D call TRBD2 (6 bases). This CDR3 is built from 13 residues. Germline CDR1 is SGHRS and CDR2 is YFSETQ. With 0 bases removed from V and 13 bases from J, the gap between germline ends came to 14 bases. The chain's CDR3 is CASSLGLVDEQYF. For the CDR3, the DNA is TGCGCCAGCAGCTTGGGACTAGTCGATGAGCAGTACTTC.

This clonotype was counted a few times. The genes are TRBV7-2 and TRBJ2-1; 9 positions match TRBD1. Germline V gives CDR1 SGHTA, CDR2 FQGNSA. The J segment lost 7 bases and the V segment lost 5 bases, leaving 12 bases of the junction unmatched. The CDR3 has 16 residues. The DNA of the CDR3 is TGTGCCAGCAGCGGACACAGGGGGCGCTGGGCTAATGAGCAGTTCTTC. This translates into CASSGHRGRWANEQFF.

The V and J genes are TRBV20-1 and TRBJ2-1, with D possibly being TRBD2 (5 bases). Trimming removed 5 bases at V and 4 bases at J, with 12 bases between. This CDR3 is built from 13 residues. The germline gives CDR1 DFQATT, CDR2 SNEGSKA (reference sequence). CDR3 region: CSAPKPGYNEQFF. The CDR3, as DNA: TGCAGTGCTCCCAAACCGGGATACAATGAGCAGTTCTTC.

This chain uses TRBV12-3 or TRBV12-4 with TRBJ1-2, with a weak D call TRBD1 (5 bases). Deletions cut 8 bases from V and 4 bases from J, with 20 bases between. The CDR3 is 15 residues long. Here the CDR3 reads CASHPDTSGSYGYTF. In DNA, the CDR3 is TGTGCCAGCCATCCCGATACCTCAGGGTCCTATGGCTACACCTTC.

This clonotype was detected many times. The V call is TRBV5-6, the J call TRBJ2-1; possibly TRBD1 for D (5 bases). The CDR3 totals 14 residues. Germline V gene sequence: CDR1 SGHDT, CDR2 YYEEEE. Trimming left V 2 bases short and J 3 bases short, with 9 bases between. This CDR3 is CASSFQTDYNEQFF. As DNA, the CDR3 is TGTGCCAGCAGCTTCCAGACAGACTACAATGAGCAGTTCTTC. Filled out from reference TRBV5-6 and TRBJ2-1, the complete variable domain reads DAGVTQSPTHLIKTRGQQVTLRCSPKSGHDTVSWYQQALGQGPQFIFQYYEEEERQRGNFPDRFSGHQFPNYSSELNVNALLLGDSALYLCASSFQTDYNEQFFGPGTRLTVL.

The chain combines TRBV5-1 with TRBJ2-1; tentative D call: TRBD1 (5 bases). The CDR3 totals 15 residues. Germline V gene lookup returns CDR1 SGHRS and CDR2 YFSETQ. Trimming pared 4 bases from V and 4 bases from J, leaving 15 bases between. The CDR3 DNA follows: TGCGCCAGCAGCCCTCAGGGCCCAGAGTACAATGAGCAGTTCTTC. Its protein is CASSPQGPEYNEQFF.

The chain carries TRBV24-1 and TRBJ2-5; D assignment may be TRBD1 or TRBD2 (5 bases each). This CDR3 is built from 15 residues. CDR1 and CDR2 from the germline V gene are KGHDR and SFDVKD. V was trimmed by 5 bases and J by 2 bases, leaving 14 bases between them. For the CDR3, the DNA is TGTGCCACCAGTGCCTGGGGGACGGATCAAGAGACCCAGTACTTC. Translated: CATSAWGTDQETQYF.

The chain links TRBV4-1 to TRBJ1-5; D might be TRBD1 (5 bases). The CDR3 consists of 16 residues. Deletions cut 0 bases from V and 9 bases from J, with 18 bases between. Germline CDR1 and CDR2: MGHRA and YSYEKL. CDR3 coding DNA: TGCGCCAGCAGCCAAGAACCGACCCTAGAGGGGACGCCCCAGCATTTT. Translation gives CASSQEPTLEGTPQHF.

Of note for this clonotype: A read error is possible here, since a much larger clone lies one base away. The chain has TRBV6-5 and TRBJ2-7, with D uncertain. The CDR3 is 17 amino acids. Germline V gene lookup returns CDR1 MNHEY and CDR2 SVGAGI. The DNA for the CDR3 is TGTGCCCGCAGTTACCCTCTTTTCTCGGGCAGCTCCTACGAGCAGTACTTC. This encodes CARSYPLFSGSSYEQYF.

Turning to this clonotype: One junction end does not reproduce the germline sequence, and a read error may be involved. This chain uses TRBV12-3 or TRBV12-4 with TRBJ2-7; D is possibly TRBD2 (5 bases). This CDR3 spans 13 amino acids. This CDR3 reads CASTLDFGYELYF. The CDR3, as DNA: TGTGCCAGCACCTTGGACTTTGGCTACGAGCTGTACTTC.

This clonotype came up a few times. The CDR3 loop is CASSPRTGFGTEAFF. CDR3 DNA: TGCGCCAGCAGTCCCCGGACAGGGTTCGGAACTGAAGCTTTCTTT. The rearrangement joins TRBV5-1 to TRBJ1-1, with 8 nucleotides matching TRBD1. J gave up 5 bases and V 5 bases, and 11 bases lay outside the gene matches. CDR1 SGHRS and CDR2 YFSETQ come from the germline V gene. The CDR3 covers 15 residues.

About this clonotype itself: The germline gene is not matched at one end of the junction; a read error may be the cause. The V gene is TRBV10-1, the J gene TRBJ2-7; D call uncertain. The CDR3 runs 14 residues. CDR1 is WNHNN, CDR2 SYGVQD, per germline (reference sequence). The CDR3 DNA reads TGCACCAGCAGTGATTTCACAAGATCCTACGAGCAGTACTTC. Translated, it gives CTSSDFTRSYEQYF.

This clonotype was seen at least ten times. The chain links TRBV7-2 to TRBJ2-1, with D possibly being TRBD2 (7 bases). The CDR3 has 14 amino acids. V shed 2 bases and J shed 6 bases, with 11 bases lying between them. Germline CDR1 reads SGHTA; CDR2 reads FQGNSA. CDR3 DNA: TGTGCCAGCAGCTTACGAGGGGGGGGCAATGAGCAGTTCTTC. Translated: CASSLRGGGNEQFF.

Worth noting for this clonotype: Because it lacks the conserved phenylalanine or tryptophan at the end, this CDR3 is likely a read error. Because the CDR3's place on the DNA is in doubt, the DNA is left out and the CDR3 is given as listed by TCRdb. This chain's CDR3 is CASASETL. The chain uses TRBV12-3 or TRBV12-4 and TRBJ2-5. Ends included, the CDR3 has 8 residues.